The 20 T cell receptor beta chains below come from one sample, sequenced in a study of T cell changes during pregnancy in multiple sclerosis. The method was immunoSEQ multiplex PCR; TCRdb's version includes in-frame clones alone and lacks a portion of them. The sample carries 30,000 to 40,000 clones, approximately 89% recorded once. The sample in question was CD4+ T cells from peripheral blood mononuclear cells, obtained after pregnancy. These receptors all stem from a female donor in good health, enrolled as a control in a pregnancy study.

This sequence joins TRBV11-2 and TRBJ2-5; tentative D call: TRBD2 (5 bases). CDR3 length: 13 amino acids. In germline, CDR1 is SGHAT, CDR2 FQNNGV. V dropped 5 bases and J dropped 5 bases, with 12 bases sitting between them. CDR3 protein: CASSQRRFETQYF. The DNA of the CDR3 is TGTGCCAGCAGCCAGAGGAGGTTCGAGACCCAGTACTTC.

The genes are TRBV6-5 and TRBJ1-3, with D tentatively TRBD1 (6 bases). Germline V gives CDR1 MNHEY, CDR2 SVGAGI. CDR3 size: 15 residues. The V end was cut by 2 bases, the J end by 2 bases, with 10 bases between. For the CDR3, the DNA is TGTGCCAGCAGTTACGGGACATCCCCTGGAAACACCATATATTTT. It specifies CASSYGTSPGNTIYF.

CDR3 DNA: TGTGCCAGCAGCTTGGGTGGTAGCGGGGTGTGGGCGACCCAGTACTTC. Translating it yields CASSLGGSGVWATQYF. This chain joins TRBV5-6 and TRBJ2-5; 8 bases are shared with TRBD2. With V trimmed by 0 bases and J by 7 bases, 11 bases remained unmatched. The CDR3 loop spans 16 amino acids. Germline CDR1 is SGHDT and CDR2 is YYEEEE.

The CDR3 reads CASSQVYGATEAFF. In DNA, the CDR3 is TGTGCCAGCAGCCAAGTCTATGGGGCAACTGAAGCTTTCTTT. The chain joins TRBV14 to TRBJ1-1, with TRBD1 as a possible D gene (5 bases). Germline lookup yields CDR1 SGHDN and CDR2 FVKESK. The V end lost 1 base, the J end lost 5 bases, and 11 bases lay between the germline ends. This CDR3 is built from 14 residues.

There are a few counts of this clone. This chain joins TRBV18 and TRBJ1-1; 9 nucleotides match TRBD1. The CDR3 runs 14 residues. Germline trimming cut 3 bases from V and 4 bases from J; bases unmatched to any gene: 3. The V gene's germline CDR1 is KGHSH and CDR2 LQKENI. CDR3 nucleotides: TGTGCCAGCTCACCGGGACAGGGTGGCACTGAAGCTTTCTTT. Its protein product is CASSPGQGGTEAFF.

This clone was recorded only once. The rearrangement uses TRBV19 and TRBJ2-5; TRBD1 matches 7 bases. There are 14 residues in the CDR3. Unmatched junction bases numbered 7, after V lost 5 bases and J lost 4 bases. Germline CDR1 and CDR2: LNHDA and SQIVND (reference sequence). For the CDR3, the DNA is TGTGCCAGTAGTCCGGGACAGAACTTAGAGACCCAGTACTTC. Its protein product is CASSPGQNLETQYF.

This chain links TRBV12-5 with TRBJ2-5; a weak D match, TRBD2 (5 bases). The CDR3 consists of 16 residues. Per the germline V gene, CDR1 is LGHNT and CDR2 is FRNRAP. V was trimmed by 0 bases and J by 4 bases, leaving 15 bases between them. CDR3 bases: TGTGCTAGTGGTTTGGTACTGGCTAGCTCGGTAGAGACCCAGTACTTC. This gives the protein CASGLVLASSVETQYF.

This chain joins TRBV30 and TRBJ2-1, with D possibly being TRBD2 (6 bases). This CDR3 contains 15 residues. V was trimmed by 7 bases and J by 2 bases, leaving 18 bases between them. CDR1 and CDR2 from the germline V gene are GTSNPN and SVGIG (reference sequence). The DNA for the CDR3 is TGTGCCTCCTCAAGGAGGGGAGGCCCCTACAATGAGCAGTTCTTC. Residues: CASSRRGGPYNEQFF.

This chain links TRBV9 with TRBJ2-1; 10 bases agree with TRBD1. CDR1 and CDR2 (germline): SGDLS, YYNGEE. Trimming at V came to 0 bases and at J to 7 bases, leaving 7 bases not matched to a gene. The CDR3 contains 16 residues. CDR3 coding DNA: TGTGCCAGCAGCGTAGAAGGGACAGGGGTCAGTAATGAGCAGTTCTTC. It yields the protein CASSVEGTGVSNEQFF.

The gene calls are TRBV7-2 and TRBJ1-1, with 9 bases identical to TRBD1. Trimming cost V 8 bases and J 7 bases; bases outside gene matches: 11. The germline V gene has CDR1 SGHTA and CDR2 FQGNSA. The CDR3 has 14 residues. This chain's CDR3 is CASGTTGGAFEAFF. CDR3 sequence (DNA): TGTGCCAGCGGAACAACAGGGGGCGCTTTTGAAGCTTTCTTT.

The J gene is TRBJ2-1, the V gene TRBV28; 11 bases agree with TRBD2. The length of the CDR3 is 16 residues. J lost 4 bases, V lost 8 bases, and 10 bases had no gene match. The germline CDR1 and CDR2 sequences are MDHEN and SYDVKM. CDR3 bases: TGTGCCAGCCCATCCACGACTAGCGGGGTTTACAATGAGCAGTTCTTC. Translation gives CASPSTTSGVYNEQFF.

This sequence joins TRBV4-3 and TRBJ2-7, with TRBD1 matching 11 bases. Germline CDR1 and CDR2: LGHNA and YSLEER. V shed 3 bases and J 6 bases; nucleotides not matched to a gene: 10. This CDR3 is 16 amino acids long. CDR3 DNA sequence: TGCGCCAGCAGCCAGTTGGCCGGGACAGGGGGTCTCGAGCAGTACTTC. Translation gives CASSQLAGTGGLEQYF.

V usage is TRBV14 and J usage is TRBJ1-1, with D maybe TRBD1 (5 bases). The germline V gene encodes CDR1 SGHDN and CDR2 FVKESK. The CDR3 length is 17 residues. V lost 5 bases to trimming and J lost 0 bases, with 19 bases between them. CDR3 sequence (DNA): TGTGCCAGCAGCTCCCGGACGGGGGGGGTCATGAACACTGAAGCTTTCTTT. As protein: CASSSRTGGVMNTEAFF.

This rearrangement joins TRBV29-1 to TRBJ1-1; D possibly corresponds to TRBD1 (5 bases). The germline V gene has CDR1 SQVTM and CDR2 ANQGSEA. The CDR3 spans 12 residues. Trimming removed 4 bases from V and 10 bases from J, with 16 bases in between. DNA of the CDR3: TGCAGCGTTGGCGGGGGTGATAAGTCAGCTTTCTTT. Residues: CSVGGGDKSAFF.

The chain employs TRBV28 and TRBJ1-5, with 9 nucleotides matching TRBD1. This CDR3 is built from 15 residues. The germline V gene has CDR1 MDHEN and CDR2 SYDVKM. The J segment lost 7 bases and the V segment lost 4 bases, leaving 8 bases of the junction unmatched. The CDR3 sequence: CASSSTRGQGQPQHF. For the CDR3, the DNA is TGTGCCAGCAGTTCGACCCGGGGACAGGGCCAGCCCCAGCATTTT.

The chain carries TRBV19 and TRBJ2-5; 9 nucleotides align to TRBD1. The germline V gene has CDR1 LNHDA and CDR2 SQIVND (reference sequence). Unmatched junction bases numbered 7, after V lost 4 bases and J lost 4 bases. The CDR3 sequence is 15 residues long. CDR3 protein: CASSTSQGAVETQYF. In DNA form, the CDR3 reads TGTGCCAGTAGTACTTCACAGGGGGCCGTAGAGACCCAGTACTTC.

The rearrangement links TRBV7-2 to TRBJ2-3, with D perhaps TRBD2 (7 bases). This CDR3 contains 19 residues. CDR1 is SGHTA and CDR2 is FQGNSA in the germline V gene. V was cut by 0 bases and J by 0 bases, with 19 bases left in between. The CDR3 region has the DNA TGTGCCAGCAGCTTAGCCTGGCGGGGGCCCTCCCGTAGCACAGATACGCAGTATTTT. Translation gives CASSLAWRGPSRSTDTQYF.

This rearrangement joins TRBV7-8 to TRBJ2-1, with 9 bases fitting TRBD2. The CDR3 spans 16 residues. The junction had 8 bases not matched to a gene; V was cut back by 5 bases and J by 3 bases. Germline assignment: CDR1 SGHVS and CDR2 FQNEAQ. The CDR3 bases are TGTGCCAGCAGCCCGCGGACTAGCGCACTCTACAATGAGCAGTTCTTC. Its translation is CASSPRTSALYNEQFF.

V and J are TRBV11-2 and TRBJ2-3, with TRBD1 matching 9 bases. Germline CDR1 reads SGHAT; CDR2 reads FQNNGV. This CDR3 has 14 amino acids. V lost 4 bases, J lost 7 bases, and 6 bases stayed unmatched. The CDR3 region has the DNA TGTGCCAGCAGCTCCGGGACAGGGCCGAATACGCAGTATTTT. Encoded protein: CASSSGTGPNTQYF. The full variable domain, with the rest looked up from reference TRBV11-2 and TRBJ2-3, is EAGVAQSPRYKIIEKRQSVAFWCNPISGHATLYWYQQILGQGPKLLIQFQNNGVVDDSQLPKDRFSAERLKGVDSTLKIQPAKLEDSAVYLCASSSGTGPNTQYFGPGTRLTVL.

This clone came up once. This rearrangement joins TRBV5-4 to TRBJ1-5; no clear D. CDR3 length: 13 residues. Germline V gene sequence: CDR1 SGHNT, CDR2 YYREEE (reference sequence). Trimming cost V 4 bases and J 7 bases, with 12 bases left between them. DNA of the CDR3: TGTGCCAGCAGCCCCGGACTGGGGCAGCCCCAGCATTTT. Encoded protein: CASSPGLGQPQHF.